This TCR beta chain was obtained from a study of cytomegalovirus exposure and HLA in healthy donors. The length of the CDR3 is 14 residues. In germline, CDR1 is ENHRY, CDR2 SYGVKD. Trimming shortened V by 2 bases and J by 4 bases, and 11 bases separated the two germline ends. Whole-study results and caveats: Earlier analysis looked at TCR beta V segments, and most were productive about 87% or about 30% of the time.

The PCR was carried out with 60 Vbeta primers and 13 Jbeta primers. Clones were sequenced by immunoSEQ multiplex PCR, and TCRdb holds only the in-frame ones, with some missing. The sample has approximately 120,000 clones; roughly 76% are singletons. Worth noting for this clone: Its antigen remains unidentified.

The sequence came from a woman between 50 and 59 years old in good health and CMV-seronegative. This chain connects TRBV10-3 to TRBJ1-1, with D maybe TRBD1 (5 bases). The sample comprised PBMCs. The CDR3 DNA reads TGTGCCATCAGTGAGACTGCGGGGCGCACTGAAGCTTTCTTT. Translated: CAISETAGRTEAFF.